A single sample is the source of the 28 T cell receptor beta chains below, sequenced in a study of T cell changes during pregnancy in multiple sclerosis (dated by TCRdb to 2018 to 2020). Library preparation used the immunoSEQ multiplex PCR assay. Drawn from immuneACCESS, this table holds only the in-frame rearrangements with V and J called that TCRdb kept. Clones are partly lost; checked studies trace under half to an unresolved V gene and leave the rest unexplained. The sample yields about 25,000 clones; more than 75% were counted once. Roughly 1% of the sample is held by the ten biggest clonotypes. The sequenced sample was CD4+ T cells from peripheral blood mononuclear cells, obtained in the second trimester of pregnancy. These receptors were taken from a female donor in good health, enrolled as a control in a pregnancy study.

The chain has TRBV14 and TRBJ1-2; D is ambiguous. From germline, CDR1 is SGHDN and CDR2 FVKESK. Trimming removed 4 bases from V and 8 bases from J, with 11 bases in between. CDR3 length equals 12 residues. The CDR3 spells CASSRARNGYTF. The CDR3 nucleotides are TGTGCCAGCAGCCGGGCGCGAAACGGCTACACCTTC.

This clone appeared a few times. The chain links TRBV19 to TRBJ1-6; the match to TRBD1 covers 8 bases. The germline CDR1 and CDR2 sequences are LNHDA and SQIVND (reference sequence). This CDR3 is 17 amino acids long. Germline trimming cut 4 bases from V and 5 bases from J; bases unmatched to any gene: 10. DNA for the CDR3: TGTGCCAGTAGTACACGGACAGGGCGAGCCAATAATTCACCCCTCCACTTT. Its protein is CASSTRTGRANNSPLHF.

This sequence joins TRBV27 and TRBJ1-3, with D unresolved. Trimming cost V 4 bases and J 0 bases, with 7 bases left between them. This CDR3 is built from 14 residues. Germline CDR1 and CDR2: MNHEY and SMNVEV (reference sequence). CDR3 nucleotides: TGTGCCAGCAGTTCCAGTTTCTCTGGAAACACCATATATTTT. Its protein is CASSSSFSGNTIYF.

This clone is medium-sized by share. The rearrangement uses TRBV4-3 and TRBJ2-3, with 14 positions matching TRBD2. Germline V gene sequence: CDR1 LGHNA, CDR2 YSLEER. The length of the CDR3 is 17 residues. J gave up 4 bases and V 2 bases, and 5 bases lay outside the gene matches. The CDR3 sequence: CASSQNPTSGGADTQYF. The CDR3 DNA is TGCGCCAGCAGCCAAAACCCGACTAGCGGGGGGGCAGATACGCAGTATTTT.

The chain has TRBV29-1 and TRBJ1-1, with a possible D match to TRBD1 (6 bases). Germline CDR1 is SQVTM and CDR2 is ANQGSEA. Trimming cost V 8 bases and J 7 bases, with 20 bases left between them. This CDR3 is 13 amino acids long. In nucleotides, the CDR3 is TGCAGCTGTTTGTGGGGGGGCGATAATGAAGCTTTCTTT. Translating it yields CSCLWGGDNEAFF.

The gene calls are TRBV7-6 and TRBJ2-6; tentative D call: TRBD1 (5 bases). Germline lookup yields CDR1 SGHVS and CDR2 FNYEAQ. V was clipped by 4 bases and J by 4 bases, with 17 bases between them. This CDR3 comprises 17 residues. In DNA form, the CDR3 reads TGTGCCAGCAGCTCCCCTTTTCAGGGTTTGGGGGCCAACGTCCTGACTTTC. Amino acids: CASSSPFQGLGANVLTF.

CDR3 in DNA: TGTGCCAGCACCCAGGCAGGGGAAACCGAGCAGTACTTC. This translates into CASTQAGETEQYF. V and J are TRBV7-9 and TRBJ2-7; D might be TRBD1 (6 bases). Germline-derived CDR1 and CDR2 are SEHNR and FQNEAQ (reference sequence). The V and J ends lost 7 bases and 6 bases respectively, with 16 bases between them. This CDR3 spans 13 amino acids.

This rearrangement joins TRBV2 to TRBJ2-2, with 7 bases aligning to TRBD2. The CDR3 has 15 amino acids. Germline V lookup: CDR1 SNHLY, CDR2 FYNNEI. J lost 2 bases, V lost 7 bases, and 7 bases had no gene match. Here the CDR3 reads CASTPGGRNTGELFF. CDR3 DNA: TGTGCCAGCACCCCAGGCGGGAGAAACACCGGGGAGCTGTTTTTT.

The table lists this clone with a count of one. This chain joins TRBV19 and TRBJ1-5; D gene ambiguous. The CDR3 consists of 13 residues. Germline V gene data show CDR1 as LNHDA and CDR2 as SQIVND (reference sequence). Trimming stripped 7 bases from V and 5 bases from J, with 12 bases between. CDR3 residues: CASTSRPDQPQHF. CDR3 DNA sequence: TGTGCCAGTACCTCGAGGCCCGATCAGCCCCAGCATTTT.

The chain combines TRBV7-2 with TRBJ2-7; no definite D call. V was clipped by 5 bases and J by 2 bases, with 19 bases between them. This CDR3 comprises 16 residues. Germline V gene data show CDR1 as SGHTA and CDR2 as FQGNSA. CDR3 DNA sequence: TGTGCCAGCAGCCCCCAATTCGGTCCCGGAGCCTACGAGCAGTACTTC. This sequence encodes CASSPQFGPGAYEQYF.

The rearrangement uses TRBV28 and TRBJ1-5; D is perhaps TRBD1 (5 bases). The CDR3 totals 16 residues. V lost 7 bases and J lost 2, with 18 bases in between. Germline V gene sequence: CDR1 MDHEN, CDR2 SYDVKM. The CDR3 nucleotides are TGTGCCAGCACCTCCAGGGAGGCGAGGGGCAATCAGCCCCAGCATTTT. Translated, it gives CASTSREARGNQPQHF.

CDR3 amino acids: CASSLPQGNTIYF. In nucleotides, the CDR3 is TGTGCCAGCAGCTTACCCCAGGGAAACACCATATATTTT. This sequence joins TRBV28 and TRBJ1-3; D not certain. This CDR3 has 13 amino acids. Germline values: CDR1 MDHEN, CDR2 SYDVKM. The V and J ends lost 6 bases and 4 bases respectively, with 10 bases between them.

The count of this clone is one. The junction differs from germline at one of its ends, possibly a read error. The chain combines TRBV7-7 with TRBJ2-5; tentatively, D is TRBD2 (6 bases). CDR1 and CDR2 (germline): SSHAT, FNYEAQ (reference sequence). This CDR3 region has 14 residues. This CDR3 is CASSLTGVGETQYF. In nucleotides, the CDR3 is TGTGCTAGCAGCTTAACGGGAGTGGGAGAGACCCAGTACTTC.

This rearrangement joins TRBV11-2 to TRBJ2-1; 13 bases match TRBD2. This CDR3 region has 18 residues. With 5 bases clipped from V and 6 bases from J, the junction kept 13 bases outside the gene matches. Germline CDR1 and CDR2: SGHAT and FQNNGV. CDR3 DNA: TGTGCCAGCAGCCAGATAACGGGAGGACTAGCGGGAGCCAATGAGCAGTTCTTC. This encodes CASSQITGGLAGANEQFF.

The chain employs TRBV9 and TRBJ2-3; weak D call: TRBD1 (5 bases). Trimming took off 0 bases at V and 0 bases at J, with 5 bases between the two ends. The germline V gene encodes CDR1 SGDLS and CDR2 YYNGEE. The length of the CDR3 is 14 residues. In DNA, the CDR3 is TGTGCCAGCAGCGTAGGGGGCAGCACAGATACGCAGTATTTT. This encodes CASSVGGSTDTQYF.

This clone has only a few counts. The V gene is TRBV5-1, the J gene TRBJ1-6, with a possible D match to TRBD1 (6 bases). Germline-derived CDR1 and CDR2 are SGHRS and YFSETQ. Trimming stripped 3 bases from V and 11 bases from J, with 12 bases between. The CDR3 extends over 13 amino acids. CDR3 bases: TGCGCCAGCAGCTGGGGGCAGTCTCCACCCCTCCACTTT. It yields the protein CASSWGQSPPLHF.

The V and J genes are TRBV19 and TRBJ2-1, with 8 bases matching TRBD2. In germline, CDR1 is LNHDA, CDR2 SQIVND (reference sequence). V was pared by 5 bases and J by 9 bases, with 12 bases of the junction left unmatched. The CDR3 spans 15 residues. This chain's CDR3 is CASSQREFLSSEQFF. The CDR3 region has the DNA TGTGCCAGTAGTCAGCGGGAGTTCCTTAGTAGTGAGCAGTTCTTC.

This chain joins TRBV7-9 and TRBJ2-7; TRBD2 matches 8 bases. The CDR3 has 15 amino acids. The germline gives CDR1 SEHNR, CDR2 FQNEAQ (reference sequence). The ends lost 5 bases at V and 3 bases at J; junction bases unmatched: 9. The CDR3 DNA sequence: TGTGCCAGCAGCCCGTATGAGACTAGCGACTACGAGCAGTACTTC. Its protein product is CASSPYETSDYEQYF.

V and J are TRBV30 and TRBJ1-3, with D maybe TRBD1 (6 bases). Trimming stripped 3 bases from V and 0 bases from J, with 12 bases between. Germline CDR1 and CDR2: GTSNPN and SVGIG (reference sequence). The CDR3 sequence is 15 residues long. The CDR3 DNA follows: TGTGCCTGGAGCATCTGGACAGCCTCTGGAAACACCATATATTTT. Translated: CAWSIWTASGNTIYF.

CDR3 loop: CSGAGGDYGYTF. CDR3 DNA: TGCAGCGGGGCGGGGGGCGACTATGGCTACACCTTC. This rearrangement joins TRBV29-1 to TRBJ1-2; a weak D match, TRBD1 (6 bases). V shed 7 bases and J shed 3 bases, with 12 bases lying between them. Germline CDR1 reads SQVTM; CDR2 reads ANQGSEA. The CDR3 spans 12 residues.

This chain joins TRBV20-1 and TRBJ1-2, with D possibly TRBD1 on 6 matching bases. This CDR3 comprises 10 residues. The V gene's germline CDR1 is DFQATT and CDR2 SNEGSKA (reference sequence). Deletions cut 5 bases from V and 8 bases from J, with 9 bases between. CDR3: CSADRSGYTF. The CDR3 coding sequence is TGCAGTGCTGACAGGAGCGGCTACACCTTC.

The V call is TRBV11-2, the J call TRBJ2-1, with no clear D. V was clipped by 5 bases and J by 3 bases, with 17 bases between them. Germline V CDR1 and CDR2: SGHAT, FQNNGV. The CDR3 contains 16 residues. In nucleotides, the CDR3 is TGTGCCAGCAGCCTAACCCCCCTCGGTGGCTACAATGAGCAGTTCTTC. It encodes CASSLTPLGGYNEQFF.

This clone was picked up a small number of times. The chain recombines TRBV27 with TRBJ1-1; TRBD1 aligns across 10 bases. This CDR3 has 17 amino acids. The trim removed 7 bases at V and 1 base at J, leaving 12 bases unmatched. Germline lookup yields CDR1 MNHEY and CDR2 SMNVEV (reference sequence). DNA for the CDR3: TGTGCCAGCAAAATAGTCGGACAGGGGGTAGGGAACACTGAAGCTTTCTTT. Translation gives CASKIVGQGVGNTEAFF.

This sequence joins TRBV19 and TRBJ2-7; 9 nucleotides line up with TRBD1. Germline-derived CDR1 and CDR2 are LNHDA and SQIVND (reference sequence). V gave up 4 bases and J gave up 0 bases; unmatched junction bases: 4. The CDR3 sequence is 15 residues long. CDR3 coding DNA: TGTGCCAGTAGTACCGGGACAGGGTTCTCCTACGAGCAGTACTTC. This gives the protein CASSTGTGFSYEQYF.

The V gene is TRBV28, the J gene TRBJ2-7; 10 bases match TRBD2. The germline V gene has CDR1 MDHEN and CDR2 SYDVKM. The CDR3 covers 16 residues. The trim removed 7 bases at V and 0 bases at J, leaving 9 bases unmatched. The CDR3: CASTGAGTSVSYEQYF. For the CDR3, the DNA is TGTGCCAGCACCGGAGCCGGGACTAGCGTCTCCTACGAGCAGTACTTC.

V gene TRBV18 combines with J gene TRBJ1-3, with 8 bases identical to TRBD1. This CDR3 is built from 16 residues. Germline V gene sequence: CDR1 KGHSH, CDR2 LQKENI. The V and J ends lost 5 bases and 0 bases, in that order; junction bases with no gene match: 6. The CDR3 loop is CASSTPTGDSGNTIYF. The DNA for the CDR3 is TGTGCCAGCTCAACCCCGACAGGGGACTCTGGAAACACCATATATTTT.

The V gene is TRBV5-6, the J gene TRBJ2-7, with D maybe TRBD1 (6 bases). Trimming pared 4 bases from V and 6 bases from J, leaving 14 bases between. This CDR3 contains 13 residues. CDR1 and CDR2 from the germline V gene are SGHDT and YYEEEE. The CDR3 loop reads CASSSLTGTEQYF. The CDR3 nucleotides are TGTGCCAGCAGCAGTTTAACAGGGACCGAGCAGTACTTC. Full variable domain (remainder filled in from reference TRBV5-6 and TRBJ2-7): DAGVTQSPTHLIKTRGQQVTLRCSPKSGHDTVSWYQQALGQGPQFIFQYYEEEERQRGNFPDRFSGHQFPNYSSELNVNALLLGDSALYLCASSSLTGTEQYFGPGTRLTVT.

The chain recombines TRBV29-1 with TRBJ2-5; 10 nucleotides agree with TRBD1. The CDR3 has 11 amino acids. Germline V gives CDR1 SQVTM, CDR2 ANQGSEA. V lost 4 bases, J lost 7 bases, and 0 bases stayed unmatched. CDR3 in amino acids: CSVGTGGTQYF. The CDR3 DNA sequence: TGCAGCGTTGGGACAGGGGGGACCCAGTACTTC.